These T cell receptor beta chains were read from a single sample in a study of Ad26.COV2.S vaccination and SARS-CoV-2 variants. Here immunoSEQ multiplex PCR was the method, and the copy in TCRdb shows in-frame clones only, minus some. Of roughly 300,000 clones in the sample, about 88% were seen once. The starting material was peripheral blood, obtained in a trial of Ad26.COV2.S vaccine versus placebo. The receptors here all came from a person between 18 and 65 years old who received the Ad26.COV2.S COVID-19 vaccine or a placebo. Each CDR3 is given with its conserved first and last residue. Each record gives: J gene, D gene, clone size, V gene, CDR3 protein. A D gene is named only where the DNA matches it firmly. Rows give clone size only sometimes, using once, few, many, or a class for an expanded clone.

J gene: TRBJ2-6; D gene: TRBD1; clone size: -; V gene: TRBV4-3; CDR3 protein: CASSQDWTGKASGANVLTF
J gene: TRBJ1-2; D gene: -; clone size: -; V gene: TRBV25-1; CDR3 protein: CASKGGAGYTF
J gene: TRBJ1-1; D gene: -; clone size: -; V gene: TRBV7-9; CDR3 protein: CASSLGNSRELEAFF
J gene: TRBJ1-1; D gene: TRBD1; clone size: -; V gene: TRBV19; CDR3 protein: CASSTWTGDTEAFF
J gene: TRBJ1-1; D gene: -; clone size: -; V gene: TRBV1; CDR3 protein: CTSSQGGGGRDPIQGLNTEAFF
J gene: TRBJ1-3; D gene: -; clone size: few; V gene: TRBV29-1; CDR3 protein: CSASILNFGNTIYF
J gene: TRBJ1-1; D gene: -; clone size: -; V gene: TRBV7-3; CDR3 protein: CASSSMTGMNTEAFF
J gene: TRBJ2-2; D gene: -; clone size: -; V gene: TRBV28; CDR3 protein: CASSFPGGHFGELFF
J gene: TRBJ2-4; D gene: TRBD1; clone size: -; V gene: TRBV18; CDR3 protein: CASSLEGQNLYKNIQYF
J gene: TRBJ2-5; D gene: -; clone size: -; V gene: TRBV3-1/TRBV3-2; CDR3 protein: CASSLIEGETQYF
J gene: TRBJ1-6; D gene: -; clone size: -; V gene: TRBV5-4; CDR3 protein: CASSPISDGFSPLHF
J gene: TRBJ2-3; D gene: -; clone size: -; V gene: TRBV9; CDR3 protein: CASSIGDTQYF
J gene: TRBJ1-4; D gene: TRBD1; clone size: once; V gene: TRBV7-9; CDR3 protein: CASSPRTGIGEKLFF
J gene: TRBJ2-7; D gene: -; clone size: -; V gene: TRBV6-5; CDR3 protein: CASRQLAQYEQYF
J gene: TRBJ2-5; D gene: -; clone size: once; V gene: TRBV7-2; CDR3 protein: CASSLGFSPPQETQYF
J gene: TRBJ2-3; D gene: TRBD2; clone size: -; V gene: TRBV5-6; CDR3 protein: CASSLGTSGGARDTQYF
J gene: TRBJ2-7; D gene: -; clone size: -; V gene: TRBV28; CDR3 protein: CASSWLYEQYF
J gene: TRBJ1-4; D gene: -; clone size: -; V gene: TRBV18; CDR3 protein: CASSPYSGSKEKLFF
J gene: TRBJ2-7; D gene: -; clone size: -; V gene: TRBV19; CDR3 protein: CASRRDSPYEQYF
J gene: TRBJ1-6; D gene: -; clone size: -; V gene: TRBV5-1; CDR3 protein: CASSLVRGDSPLHF
J gene: TRBJ2-3; D gene: TRBD1; clone size: -; V gene: TRBV5-6; CDR3 protein: CASSWAGTGESNTQYF
J gene: TRBJ1-5; D gene: -; clone size: -; V gene: TRBV19; CDR3 protein: CASSIVAQGNQPQHF
J gene: TRBJ1-2; D gene: -; clone size: -; V gene: TRBV5-1; CDR3 protein: CASSPDKKYGYTF
J gene: TRBJ1-2; D gene: TRBD1; clone size: -; V gene: TRBV6-5; CDR3 protein: CASSNKRTGPSYTF
J gene: TRBJ2-2; D gene: -; clone size: -; V gene: TRBV18; CDR3 protein: CASSPRLADTGELFF
J gene: TRBJ1-2; D gene: -; clone size: -; V gene: TRBV10-3; CDR3 protein: CAISESKENYGYTF
J gene: TRBJ2-5; D gene: TRBD2; clone size: -; V gene: TRBV4-2; CDR3 protein: CASSQTSGGKETQYF
J gene: TRBJ2-7; D gene: TRBD2; clone size: few; V gene: TRBV9; CDR3 protein: CASSAVGERGGSHEQYF
J gene: TRBJ2-2; D gene: TRBD2; clone size: -; V gene: TRBV28; CDR3 protein: CASRGLAGATGELFF
J gene: TRBJ1-4; D gene: -; clone size: -; V gene: TRBV7-2; CDR3 protein: CASSLGGRVTNEKLFF
J gene: TRBJ2-1; D gene: TRBD2; clone size: -; V gene: TRBV7-2; CDR3 protein: CASTPRAGAWNEQFF
J gene: TRBJ2-3; D gene: TRBD1; clone size: -; V gene: TRBV4-1; CDR3 protein: CARGTGITDTQYF
J gene: TRBJ2-7; D gene: -; clone size: few; V gene: TRBV27; CDR3 protein: CASSLLGRYGLYEQYF
J gene: TRBJ2-5; D gene: TRBD1; clone size: -; V gene: TRBV5-1; CDR3 protein: CASSFQGTGGQETQYF
J gene: TRBJ2-1; D gene: -; clone size: once; V gene: TRBV15; CDR3 protein: CATSRVNNEQFF
J gene: TRBJ1-1; D gene: -; clone size: -; V gene: TRBV11-2; CDR3 protein: CASSPNSNTEAFF
J gene: TRBJ1-1; D gene: -; clone size: -; V gene: TRBV5-1; CDR3 protein: CASSLAFGQNTEAFF
J gene: TRBJ1-1; D gene: -; clone size: -; V gene: TRBV5-1; CDR3 protein: CASSLTEGRTEAFF
J gene: TRBJ1-6; D gene: TRBD1; clone size: -; V gene: TRBV19; CDR3 protein: CASNPGQGNYNSPLHF
J gene: TRBJ2-2; D gene: TRBD2; clone size: -; V gene: TRBV24-1; CDR3 protein: CATSARGLAGGVNTGELFF
J gene: TRBJ1-1; D gene: -; clone size: once; V gene: TRBV30; CDR3 protein: CAWSVEAEAFF
J gene: TRBJ1-1; D gene: -; clone size: many; V gene: TRBV7-9; CDR3 protein: CASSLLVTEAFF
J gene: TRBJ2-6; D gene: -; clone size: -; V gene: TRBV7-3; CDR3 protein: CASSLNRVGRTGANVLTF
J gene: TRBJ2-2; D gene: TRBD2; clone size: -; V gene: TRBV4-1; CDR3 protein: CASSQEALAANTGELFF
J gene: TRBJ1-4; D gene: -; clone size: -; V gene: TRBV4-3; CDR3 protein: CASSQDRTRQEKLFF
J gene: TRBJ1-5; D gene: TRBD1; clone size: -; V gene: TRBV7-9; CDR3 protein: CASSDSPGTEFQHF
J gene: TRBJ2-2; D gene: TRBD2; clone size: -; V gene: TRBV7-2; CDR3 protein: CASSPLGGGSTGELFF